The T cell receptor (beta chain) under discussion was sequenced for a study of T cell responses to AZD1222 COVID-19 vaccine. General study results and limits: The repertoires were collected only after the peak T cell response.

This clone came up once. Its target is unknown. The V gene lost 4 bases and the J gene lost 4 bases, with 15 bases spanning the gap. In germline, CDR1 is SGDLS, CDR2 YYNGEE. The CDR3 is made up of 15 amino acids. The data were produced by immunoSEQ multiplex PCR, yet TCRdb's version contains in-frame clones alone and is incomplete. Of some 100,000 clones listed, 85% to 95% were seen once; the top ten hold roughly 1.7%. Sequenced here: peripheral blood, sampled on day 0 of AZD1222 vaccination. This clonotype originated in an adult in good health. The genes are TRBV9 and TRBJ1-3; tentative D call: TRBD1 (6 bases). CDR3 nucleotides: TGTGCCAGCAGCTCCACAGGGTCGCGAGGAAACACCATATATTTT. It specifies CASSSTGSRGNTIYF.